These T cell receptor beta chains were read from a single sample in a study of cytomegalovirus exposure and HLA in healthy donors. TCRdb's copy holds only in-frame clones and misses some; the assay was immunoSEQ multiplex PCR. The sample includes about 140,000 clones, about 80% seen only once; the top ten take roughly 1.4%. Sequenced input: PBMCs. The receptors originated from a man younger than 40 in good health and CMV-seropositive. CDR3s include the opening cysteine and the closing phenylalanine or tryptophan. The D gene is left open where the match is weak. Some rows have no size entry. The others give once, few or many, or a class for an expanded clone.

clone_size: NA; j_call: TRBJ1-5; v_call: TRBV30; d_call: NA; cdr3_aa: CAWSNGGGNNQPQHF; cdr3_nt: TGTGCCTGGAGTAACGGGGGTGGGAACAATCAGCCCCAGCATTTT
clone_size: once; j_call: TRBJ1-2; v_call: TRBV10-3; d_call: TRBD1; cdr3_aa: CAISESSRGPIGYTF; cdr3_nt: TGTGCCATCAGTGAGTCGAGCAGGGGGCCGATTGGCTACACCTTC
clone_size: NA; j_call: TRBJ2-5; v_call: TRBV7-6; d_call: TRBD2; cdr3_aa: CASSSSTSGGTGTQYF; cdr3_nt: TGTGCCAGCAGCTCTTCGACTAGCGGGGGGACCGGGACCCAGTACTTC
clone_size: NA; j_call: TRBJ1-6; v_call: TRBV30; d_call: TRBD1; cdr3_aa: CAWSDTAEDRAPLGRGTYNSPLHF; cdr3_nt: TGTGCCTGGAGTGATACGGCTGAGGACAGGGCACCGTTGGGGCGCGGGACATATAATTCACCCCTCCACTTT
clone_size: NA; j_call: TRBJ2-2; v_call: TRBV27; d_call: TRBD2; cdr3_aa: CASSLTWEGGELFF; cdr3_nt: TGTGCCAGCAGTTTAACTTGGGAGGGCGGGGAGCTGTTTTTT
clone_size: NA; j_call: TRBJ2-4; v_call: TRBV28; d_call: NA; cdr3_aa: CASRDLAKNIQYF; cdr3_nt: TGTGCCAGCCGGGACTTAGCCAAAAACATTCAGTACTTC
clone_size: NA; j_call: TRBJ2-2; v_call: TRBV7-3; d_call: TRBD1; cdr3_aa: CASSLGQGKAGELFF; cdr3_nt: TGTGCCAGCAGCTTAGGACAGGGAAAAGCCGGGGAGCTGTTTTTT
clone_size: few; j_call: TRBJ1-5; v_call: TRBV6-1; d_call: TRBD1; cdr3_aa: CASSGTGDQPQHF; cdr3_nt: TGTGCCAGCAGTGGGACAGGGGATCAGCCCCAGCATTTT
clone_size: NA; j_call: TRBJ2-3; v_call: TRBV7-7; d_call: TRBD2; cdr3_aa: CASSQTSGSADTQYF; cdr3_nt: TGTGCCAGCAGCCAGACTAGCGGGAGCGCGGATACGCAGTATTTT
clone_size: NA; j_call: TRBJ1-1; v_call: TRBV11-1; d_call: TRBD1; cdr3_aa: CASSSNPGQRTEAFF; cdr3_nt: TGTGCCAGCAGCTCTAATCCGGGACAGAGGACTGAAGCTTTCTTT
clone_size: NA; j_call: TRBJ2-7; v_call: TRBV30; d_call: NA; cdr3_aa: CAWSVPGRAAYEQYF; cdr3_nt: TGTGCCTGGAGTGTACCAGGCAGGGCGGCCTACGAGCAGTACTTC
clone_size: NA; j_call: TRBJ2-5; v_call: TRBV9; d_call: NA; cdr3_aa: CASSVEGEETQYF; cdr3_nt: TGTGCCAGCAGCGTAGAAGGGGAAGAGACCCAGTACTTC
clone_size: NA; j_call: TRBJ2-5; v_call: TRBV28; d_call: TRBD2; cdr3_aa: CASSFLAGEPQYF; cdr3_nt: TGTGCCAGCAGCTTCCTAGCGGGAGAGCCCCAGTACTTC
clone_size: NA; j_call: TRBJ2-5; v_call: TRBV2; d_call: NA; cdr3_aa: CASSGGWGGAGETQYF; cdr3_nt: TGTGCCAGCAGTGGGGGGTGGGGGGGGGCTGGAGAGACCCAGTACTTC
clone_size: few; j_call: TRBJ1-5; v_call: TRBV5-6; d_call: NA; cdr3_aa: CASSLGSGFQPQHF; cdr3_nt: TGTGCCAGCAGCTTGGGTTCGGGGTTCCAGCCCCAGCATTTT
clone_size: NA; j_call: TRBJ2-7; v_call: TRBV5-5; d_call: NA; cdr3_aa: CASSLSVSDYEQYF; cdr3_nt: TGTGCCAGCAGCTTGTCGGTCAGCGACTACGAGCAGTACTTC
clone_size: NA; j_call: TRBJ2-1; v_call: TRBV28; d_call: NA; cdr3_aa: CATRGPTYNEQFF; cdr3_nt: TGCGCCACGCGGGGGCCTACCTACAATGAGCAGTTCTTC
clone_size: NA; j_call: TRBJ2-1; v_call: TRBV7-9; d_call: NA; cdr3_aa: CASSSVGTWSWEQFF; cdr3_nt: TGTGCCAGCAGCTCGGTTGGGACATGGAGTTGGGAGCAGTTCTTC
clone_size: NA; j_call: TRBJ2-2; v_call: TRBV21-1; d_call: NA; cdr3_aa: CASSKEEFWGQGYTGELFF; cdr3_nt: TGTGCCAGCAGCAAAGAGGAATTTTGGGGACAGGGCTACACCGGGGAGCTGTTTTTT
clone_size: NA; j_call: TRBJ1-2; v_call: TRBV7-9; d_call: NA; cdr3_aa: CSSSDFNYGYTF; cdr3_nt: TGTTCCAGCAGCGACTTTAACTATGGCTACACCTTC
clone_size: NA; j_call: TRBJ2-7; v_call: TRBV18; d_call: TRBD2; cdr3_aa: CASSPPSGGTYEQHF; cdr3_nt: TGTGCCAGCTCACCCCCCTCGGGGGGGACCTACGAGCAGCACTTC
clone_size: NA; j_call: TRBJ2-6; v_call: TRBV7-9; d_call: NA; cdr3_aa: CASSTLQGVGANVLTF; cdr3_nt: TGTGCCAGCAGCACCCTACAGGGAGTTGGGGCCAACGTCCTGACTTTC
clone_size: NA; j_call: TRBJ1-1; v_call: TRBV10-3; d_call: NA; cdr3_aa: CAISANMNTEAFF; cdr3_nt: TGTGCCATCAGCGCAAACATGAACACTGAAGCTTTCTTT
clone_size: NA; j_call: TRBJ2-2; v_call: TRBV7-9; d_call: NA; cdr3_aa: CASSRRSVGTGELFF; cdr3_nt: TGTGCCAGCAGCCGACGGAGCGTGGGCACCGGGGAGCTGTTTTTT
clone_size: few; j_call: TRBJ1-4; v_call: TRBV23-1; d_call: TRBD1; cdr3_aa: CASRPGTVFEKLFF; cdr3_nt: TGCGCCAGCAGGCCCGGGACAGTGTTTGAAAAACTGTTTTTT
clone_size: NA; j_call: TRBJ2-7; v_call: TRBV5-6; d_call: NA; cdr3_aa: CASSLDRPYYEQYF; cdr3_nt: TGTGCCAGCAGCTTGGACAGGCCTTACTACGAGCAGTACTTC
clone_size: NA; j_call: TRBJ2-7; v_call: TRBV10-1; d_call: NA; cdr3_aa: CASTPLDRVFLAGSYEQYF; cdr3_nt: TGCGCCAGCACCCCCTTAGACAGGGTCTTTCTAGCGGGCTCCTACGAGCAGTACTTC
clone_size: NA; j_call: TRBJ2-1; v_call: TRBV28; d_call: NA; cdr3_aa: CASSLYPDSLGNEQFF; cdr3_nt: TGTGCCAGCAGTTTATACCCGGACAGCCTTGGGAATGAGCAGTTCTTC
clone_size: once; j_call: TRBJ1-2; v_call: TRBV5-6; d_call: NA; cdr3_aa: CASSFPGYGYTF; cdr3_nt: TGTGCCAGCAGCTTTCCCGGCTATGGCTACACCTTC
clone_size: NA; j_call: TRBJ1-5; v_call: TRBV14; d_call: NA; cdr3_aa: CASSQDTTEDSNQPQHF; cdr3_nt: TGTGCCAGCAGCCAGGATACGACAGAAGATAGCAATCAGCCCCAGCATTTT
clone_size: NA; j_call: TRBJ2-3; v_call: TRBV30; d_call: TRBD2; cdr3_aa: CAWSSGTSSTDTQYF; cdr3_nt: TGTGCCTGGAGCTCAGGGACTAGCAGCACAGATACGCAGTATTTT
clone_size: NA; j_call: TRBJ2-7; v_call: TRBV18; d_call: TRBD1; cdr3_aa: CASSRTGEDEQYF; cdr3_nt: TGTGCCAGCTCACGGACAGGGGAGGACGAGCAGTACTTC
clone_size: NA; j_call: TRBJ1-3; v_call: TRBV2; d_call: TRBD1; cdr3_aa: CASGQEALGNTIYF; cdr3_nt: TGTGCCAGCGGACAGGAGGCATTGGGAAACACCATATATTTT
clone_size: NA; j_call: TRBJ1-5; v_call: TRBV6-5; d_call: TRBD1; cdr3_aa: CASSYSGGINQPQHF; cdr3_nt: TGTGCCAGCAGTTACTCAGGGGGCATCAATCAGCCCCAGCATTTT
clone_size: NA; j_call: TRBJ2-7; v_call: TRBV2; d_call: NA; cdr3_aa: CASTLTDLEQYF; cdr3_nt: TGTGCCAGCACCCTGACAGACCTGGAGCAGTACTTC
clone_size: NA; j_call: TRBJ2-7; v_call: TRBV5-6; d_call: NA; cdr3_aa: CASSLEGTPRDEQYF; cdr3_nt: TGTGCCAGCAGCTTGGAAGGGACTCCGCGGGACGAGCAGTACTTC
clone_size: NA; j_call: TRBJ1-1; v_call: TRBV28; d_call: NA; cdr3_aa: CASTLGGTEAFF; cdr3_nt: TGTGCCAGCACTCTCGGGGGCACTGAAGCTTTCTTT
clone_size: NA; j_call: TRBJ2-7; v_call: TRBV18; d_call: TRBD2; cdr3_aa: CASSEAGSLYEQYF; cdr3_nt: TGTGCCAGCTCAGAAGCGGGATCACTCTACGAGCAGTACTTC
clone_size: NA; j_call: TRBJ1-1; v_call: TRBV6-1; d_call: TRBD1; cdr3_aa: CASSPSGGFEAFF; cdr3_nt: TGTGCCAGCAGTCCTTCAGGGGGCTTTGAAGCTTTCTTT
clone_size: NA; j_call: TRBJ2-1; v_call: TRBV2; d_call: NA; cdr3_aa: CASPGGRGGNEQFF; cdr3_nt: TGTGCCAGTCCCGGAGGGCGGGGTGGCAATGAGCAGTTCTTC
clone_size: NA; j_call: TRBJ2-2; v_call: TRBV7-6; d_call: TRBD2; cdr3_aa: CASSVTSGNTGELFF; cdr3_nt: TGTGCCAGCAGCGTGACTAGCGGAAACACCGGGGAGCTGTTTTTT
clone_size: NA; j_call: TRBJ2-6; v_call: TRBV28; d_call: NA; cdr3_aa: CASSFAGAGANVLTF; cdr3_nt: TGTGCCAGCAGTTTTGCGGGGGCAGGGGCCAACGTCCTGACTTTC
clone_size: NA; j_call: TRBJ2-5; v_call: TRBV13; d_call: NA; cdr3_aa: CASSHTGDSQETQYF; cdr3_nt: TGTGCCAGCAGCCATACAGGGGACTCACAAGAGACCCAGTACTTC
clone_size: NA; j_call: TRBJ2-1; v_call: TRBV11-2; d_call: NA; cdr3_aa: CASSQQSAPNEQFF; cdr3_nt: TGTGCCAGCAGCCAACAGAGTGCTCCGAATGAGCAGTTCTTC